The 12 T cell receptor beta chains below come from one sample, sequenced in a study of Graves' ophthalmopathy and Graves' hyperthyroidism (dated by TCRdb to between 2017 and 2018). Sequencing used an Illumina HiSeq 2000. For repertoire sequencing, TCR beta CDR3 regions were amplified from RNA transcripts. The first round was an RT-PCR using HTBI primers with the Qiagen OneStep RT-PCR kit, and this first round was followed by a second-round multiplex PCR, then size selection and purification. Starting from the raw public reads, TCRdb applied fastp trimming at Q25, assembled clones with MiXCR and retained in-frame beta chains. CDR3 protein duplicates are merged, each entry listing the most common genes and DNA. The sample table holds 900,000 to 1,200,000 distinct CDR3 sequences, of which 35% to 45% were seen once. Clones ranked in the top ten supply 11% of the sample. Source material: peripheral blood or thyroid tissue (not recorded which). The receptors here all came from an adult man with Graves' hyperthyroidism.

This chain uses TRBV29-1 with TRBJ2-7; D perhaps matches TRBD2 (6 bases). The end of the DNA fits TRBJ2-1 better, so the J call may be wrong. This CDR3 region has 16 residues. Germline CDR1 is SQVTM and CDR2 is ANQGSEA. The CDR3 nucleotides read TGCAGCGATAGCTTGGGACTGGAAGGGGCCTACAATGAGCAGTTCTTC. Its protein product is CSDSLGLEGAYNEQFF.

This clonotype was observed many times. This sequence joins TRBV7-9 and TRBJ2-7; D is perhaps TRBD1 (6 bases). Trimming cost V 1 base and J 5 bases, with 15 bases left between them. CDR3 length: 15 amino acids. Germline V CDR1 and CDR2: SEHNR, FQNEAQ (reference sequence). CDR3 nucleotide sequence: TGTGCCAGCAGCTTAGTGGCACTGGGGGCCCACGAGCAGTACTTC. This encodes CASSLVALGAHEQYF.

Turning to this clonotype: Possible read error: a much larger clone is one base away. The chain employs TRBV5-1 and TRBJ2-2; 11 nucleotides align to TRBD2. CDR1 is SGHRS and CDR2 is YFSETQ in the germline V gene. The CDR3 totals 16 residues. In nucleotides, the CDR3 is TGCGCCAGCAACTTGGGCCTAGCGGGGGGAACTGAGGAGCTGTTTTTT. It is translated as CASNLGLAGGTEELFF.

The chain has TRBV7-2 and TRBJ1-5; D is unresolved. Per germline, CDR1 SGHTA and CDR2 FQGNSA. Trimming removed 4 bases from V and 0 bases from J, with 10 bases in between. This CDR3 has 15 residues. CDR3 nucleotide sequence: TGTGCCAGCAGCTCCTCGCCCTATAGCAATCAGCCCCAGCATTTT. Translation: CASSSSPYSNQPQHF.

The CDR3 reads CSLGGQGSNYGYTF. The CDR3 DNA follows: TGCAGTTTAGGCGGCCAGGGTTCGAACTATGGCTACACCTTC. This chain joins TRBV29-1 and TRBJ1-2; tentative D call: TRBD1 (5 bases). Germline CDR1 is SQVTM and CDR2 is ANQGSEA. The CDR3 is made up of 14 amino acids.

V usage is TRBV29-1 and J usage is TRBJ1-2; the D gene is possibly TRBD1 (5 bases). Trimming removed 8 bases at V and 5 bases at J, with 15 bases between. This CDR3 has 12 amino acids. Germline-derived CDR1 and CDR2 are SQVTM and ANQGSEA. CDR3 loop: CSIGGGDYGYTF. In DNA form, the CDR3 reads TGCAGCATCGGGGGTGGGGATTATGGCTACACCTTC.

The chain uses TRBV29-1 and TRBJ1-5; D is ambiguous. This CDR3 has 14 residues. Trimming cost V 3 bases and J 11 bases, with 20 bases left between them. CDR1 is SQVTM, CDR2 ANQGSEA, per germline. The CDR3 is CSVEASVTQETQHF. CDR3 coding DNA: TGCAGCGTTGAGGCTAGCGTGACACAAGAGACCCAGCATTTT. Variable domain in full (rest from reference TRBV29-1 and TRBJ1-5): SAVISQKPSRDICQRGTSLTIQCQVDSQVTMMFWYRQQPGQSLTLIATANQGSEATYESGFVIDKFPISRPNLTFSTLTVSNMSPEDSSIYLCSVEASVTQETQHFGDGTRLSIL.

This clonotype was counted at least ten times. This rearrangement joins TRBV9 to TRBJ2-5; D is possibly TRBD2 (7 bases). This CDR3 comprises 18 residues. Germline CDR1 SGDLS, CDR2 YYNGEE. V was cut by 0 bases and J by 5 bases, with 23 bases left in between. The CDR3 DNA follows: TGTGCCAGCAGCGTAGAAGGACTAGGGGGGGGGGTGTCGGAGACCCAGTACTTC. Translating gives CASSVEGLGGGVSETQYF. The whole variable domain, filled in from reference TRBV9 and TRBJ2-5, reads DSGVTQTPKHLITATGQRVTLRCSPRSGDLSVYWYQQSLDQGLQFLIQYYNGEERAKGNILERFSAQQFPDLHSELNLSSLELGDSALYFCASSVEGLGGGVSETQYFGPGTRLLVL.

The table lists this clonotype with many counts. V and J are TRBV19 and TRBJ1-5; D is ambiguous. V was trimmed by 8 bases and J by 1 base, leaving 12 bases between them. This CDR3 has 14 residues. CDR1 is LNHDA, CDR2 SQIVND, per germline (reference sequence). The DNA for the CDR3 is TGTGCCAGTGAGTCGGGGAGAAGCAATCAGCCCCAGCATTTT. Translation: CASESGRSNQPQHF.

This clonotype was counted many times. The V and J genes are TRBV10-1 and TRBJ2-7; 8 bases align to TRBD2. The germline V gene encodes CDR1 WNHNN and CDR2 SYGVQD (reference sequence). CDR3 length equals 14 residues. Trimming cost V 5 bases and J 5 bases; bases outside gene matches: 8. CDR3 protein: CASSMGSGVNEQYF. CDR3 in DNA: TGCGCCAGCAGTATGGGTAGCGGGGTGAACGAGCAGTACTTC.

At least ten counts were recorded for this clonotype. The chain joins TRBV5-1 to TRBJ2-7; 7 bases align to TRBD1. The CDR3 length is 14 residues. Trimming at V came to 2 bases and at J to 5 bases, leaving 7 bases not matched to a gene. The germline CDR1 and CDR2 sequences are SGHRS and YFSETQ. The CDR3 spells CASSFGDRIHEQYF. CDR3 sequence (DNA): TGCGCCAGCAGCTTTGGGGACAGAATCCACGAGCAGTACTTC.

The J gene is TRBJ1-4, the V gene TRBV29-1; D remains unclear. The CDR3 has 16 amino acids. Germline assignment: CDR1 SQVTM and CDR2 ANQGSEA. Trimming removed 5 bases from V and 7 bases from J, with 23 bases in between. The CDR3 nucleotides are TGCAGCGTTTATCGTCCAGAAGTTGGAAAAGGTGAAAAACTGTTTTTT. The encoded protein is CSVYRPEVGKGEKLFF.